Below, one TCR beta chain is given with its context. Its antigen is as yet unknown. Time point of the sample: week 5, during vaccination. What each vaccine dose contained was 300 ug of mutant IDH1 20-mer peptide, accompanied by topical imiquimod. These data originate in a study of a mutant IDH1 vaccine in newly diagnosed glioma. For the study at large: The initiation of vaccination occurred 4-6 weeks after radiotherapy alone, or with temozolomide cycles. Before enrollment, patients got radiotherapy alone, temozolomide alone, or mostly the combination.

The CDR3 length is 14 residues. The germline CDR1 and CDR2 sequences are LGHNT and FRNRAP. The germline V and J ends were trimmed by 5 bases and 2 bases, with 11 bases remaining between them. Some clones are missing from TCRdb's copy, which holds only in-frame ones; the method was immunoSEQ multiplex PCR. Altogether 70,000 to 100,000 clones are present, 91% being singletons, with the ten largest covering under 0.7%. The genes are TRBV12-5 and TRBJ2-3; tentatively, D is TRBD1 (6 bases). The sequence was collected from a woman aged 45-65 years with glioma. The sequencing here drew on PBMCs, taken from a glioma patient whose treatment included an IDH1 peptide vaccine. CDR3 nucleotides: TGTGCTAGTGGTAGAGGACAGCTCACAGATACGCAGTATTTT. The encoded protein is CASGRGQLTDTQYF.